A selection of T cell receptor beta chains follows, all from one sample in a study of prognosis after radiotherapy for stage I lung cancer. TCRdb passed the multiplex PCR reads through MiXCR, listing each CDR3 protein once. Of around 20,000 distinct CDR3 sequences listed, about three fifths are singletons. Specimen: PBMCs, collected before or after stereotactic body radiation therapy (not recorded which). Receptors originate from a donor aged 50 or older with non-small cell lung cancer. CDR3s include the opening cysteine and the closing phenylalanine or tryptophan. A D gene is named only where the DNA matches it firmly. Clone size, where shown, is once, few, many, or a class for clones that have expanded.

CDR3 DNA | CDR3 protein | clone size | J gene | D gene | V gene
TGTGCCAGCAACCCTTTCGGGTCGGGCACCGGGGAGCTGTTTTTT | CASNPFGSGTGELFF | . | TRBJ2-2 | . | TRBV3-1
TGCAGTGCTAGACCGCCGGGAGGGGCGTCCTACGAGCAGTACTTC | CSARPPGGASYEQYF | medium-sized | TRBJ2-7 | TRBD2 | TRBV20-1
TGTGCCAGCAGCCAACTAGCGGGAGAGGCAGATACGCAGTATTTT | CASSQLAGEADTQYF | . | TRBJ2-3 | TRBD2 | TRBV11-3
TGTGCCAGCAGCTTGGGATGGACTCTTGAACACTCTGGAAACACCATATATTTT | CASSLGWTLEHSGNTIYF | . | TRBJ1-3 | . | TRBV5-6
TGTGCCAGCAGCCAAGGCTTCGGGACAGCGAAGAATCAGCCCCAGCATTTT | CASSQGFGTAKNQPQHF | . | TRBJ1-5 | TRBD1 | TRBV3-1
TGTGCCAGCAGTGAATATGGGACAGGGGGCAGAGCTCTCGAGCAGTACTTC | CASSEYGTGGRALEQYF | . | TRBJ2-7 | TRBD1 | TRBV6-1
TGTGCCAGCAGTGTGGGACCGGGACAGGGGGGTGGCTACACCTTC | CASSVGPGQGGGYTF | large | TRBJ1-2 | TRBD1 | TRBV7-9
TGTGCCAGCAGTTTCAACTTACAGGGGTCTGGAAACACCATATATTTT | CASSFNLQGSGNTIYF | . | TRBJ1-3 | TRBD1 | TRBV27
TGTGCCAGCTCACCGGGAACAGGGACGCGTGGCTACACCTTC | CASSPGTGTRGYTF | many | TRBJ1-2 | . | TRBV18
TGTGCCACCAGCGGGGCCCCGTATATCACAGATACGCAGTATTTT | CATSGAPYITDTQYF | . | TRBJ2-3 | . | TRBV15
TGTGCCAGCAGCTTAGCCCACTACGAGCAGTACTTC | CASSLAHYEQYF | many | TRBJ2-7 | . | TRBV7-9
TGTGCCAGCAGTTCAACCCGGGACAGGGGCAATGAGCAGTTCTTC | CASSSTRDRGNEQFF | . | TRBJ2-1 | TRBD1 | TRBV7-3
TGTGCCAGCAGTACCGAGGGGGGTCGCGTTCAGCCCCAGCATTTT | CASSTEGGRVQPQHF | . | TRBJ1-5 | . | TRBV2
TGTGCCAGCAGAAGGACAGAGTTTTCCTACGAGCAGTACTTC | CASRRTEFSYEQYF | . | TRBJ2-7 | . | TRBV6-2/TRBV6-3
TGTGCCAGCATGGAGAGCGGGAATGCCGAGCATTACTTC | CASMESGNAEHYF | once | TRBJ2-7 | TRBD2 | TRBV28
TGTGCCAGCAGCTTATGGGGACAGGGGGGTCTGAACACTGAAGCTTTCTTT | CASSLWGQGGLNTEAFF | many | TRBJ1-1 | TRBD1 | TRBV7-9
TGTGCCAGCAGCTTTAGGGATGACTTGACCTACGAGCAGTACTTC | CASSFRDDLTYEQYF | many | TRBJ2-7 | . | TRBV5-6
TGTGCCGGGAGTCACAGCACTGAAGCTTTCTTT | CAGSHSTEAFF | many | TRBJ1-1 | . | TRBV30
TGTGCCAGCAGCAGGACAGGGTCCGGGGCCAACGTCCTGACTTTC | CASSRTGSGANVLTF | . | TRBJ2-6 | TRBD1 | TRBV6-1
TGTGCCTGGAGACGTTCTGAGCAGTTCTTC | CAWRRSEQFF | . | TRBJ2-1 | . | TRBV30
TGTGCCAGCAGTTACTCGGACAGGGGCTCCTACGAGCAGTACTTC | CASSYSDRGSYEQYF | medium-sized | TRBJ2-7 | TRBD1 | TRBV6-4
TGTGCCAGCAGCCGAACCCCAGGGATAACTAATGAAAAACTGTTTTTT | CASSRTPGITNEKLFF | . | TRBJ1-4 | . | TRBV11-2
TGCGCCAGCAGGAGGGTAGGGAGCTACGAGCAGTACTTC | CASRRVGSYEQYF | medium-sized | TRBJ2-7 | . | TRBV5-1
TGTGCCAGCAGCCGACTAGCGGGATTCGGGGAGCTGTTTTTT | CASSRLAGFGELFF | . | TRBJ2-2 | TRBD2 | TRBV6-4
TGTGCCAGCACCCTGGCCGGGACAGGGTATGATACGCAGTATTTT | CASTLAGTGYDTQYF | medium-sized | TRBJ2-3 | TRBD1 | TRBV11-2